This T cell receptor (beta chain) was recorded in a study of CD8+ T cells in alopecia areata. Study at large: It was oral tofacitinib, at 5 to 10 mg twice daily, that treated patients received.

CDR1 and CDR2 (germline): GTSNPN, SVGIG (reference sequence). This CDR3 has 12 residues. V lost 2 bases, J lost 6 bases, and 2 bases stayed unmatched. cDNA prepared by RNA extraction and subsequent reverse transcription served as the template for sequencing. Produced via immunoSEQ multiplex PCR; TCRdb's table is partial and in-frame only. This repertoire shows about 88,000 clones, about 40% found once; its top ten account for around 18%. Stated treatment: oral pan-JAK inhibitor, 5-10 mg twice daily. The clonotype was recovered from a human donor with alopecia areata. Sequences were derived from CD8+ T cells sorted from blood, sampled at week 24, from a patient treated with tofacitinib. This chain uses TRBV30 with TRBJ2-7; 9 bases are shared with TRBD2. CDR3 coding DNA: TGTGCCTGGAGTACACTAGCGGGCGAGCAGTACTTC. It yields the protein CAWSTLAGEQYF.